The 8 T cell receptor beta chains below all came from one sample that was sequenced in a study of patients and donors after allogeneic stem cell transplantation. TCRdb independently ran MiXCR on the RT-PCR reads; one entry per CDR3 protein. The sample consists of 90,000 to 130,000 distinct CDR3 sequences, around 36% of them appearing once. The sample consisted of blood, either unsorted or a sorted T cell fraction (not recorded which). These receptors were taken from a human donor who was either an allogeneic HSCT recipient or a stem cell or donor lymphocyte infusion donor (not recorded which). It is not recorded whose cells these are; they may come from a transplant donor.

In DNA form, the CDR3 reads TGTGCCAGCAGTTCACAGGGGTTCGAGCAGTACTTC. It specifies CASSSQGFEQYF. The rearrangement joins TRBV12-3 or TRBV12-4 to TRBJ2-7; 7 nucleotides match TRBD1. This CDR3 has 12 amino acids. The V gene end was trimmed by 4 bases and the J gene end by 6 bases; junction bases not matched to a gene: 3.

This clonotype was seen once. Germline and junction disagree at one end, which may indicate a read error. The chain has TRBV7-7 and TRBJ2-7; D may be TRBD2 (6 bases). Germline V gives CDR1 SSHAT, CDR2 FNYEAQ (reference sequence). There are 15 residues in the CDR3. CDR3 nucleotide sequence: TGTGCTAGCAGCCTCCGGGACGGGAGCTCCTACGAGCAGTACTTC. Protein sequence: CASSLRDGSSYEQYF. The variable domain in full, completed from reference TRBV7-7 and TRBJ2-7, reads GAGVSQSPRYKVTKRGQDVTLRCDPISSHATLYWYQQALGQGPEFLTYFNYEAQPDKSGLPSDRFSAERPEGSISTLTIQRTEQRDSAMYRCASSLRDGSSYEQYFGPGTRLTVT.

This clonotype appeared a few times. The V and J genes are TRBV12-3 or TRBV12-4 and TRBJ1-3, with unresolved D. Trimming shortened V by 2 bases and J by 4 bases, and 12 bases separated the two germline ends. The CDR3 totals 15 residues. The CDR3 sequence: CASSLRRVGGNTIYF. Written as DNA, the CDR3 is TGTGCCAGCAGTTTACGGCGGGTCGGCGGAAACACCATATATTTT.

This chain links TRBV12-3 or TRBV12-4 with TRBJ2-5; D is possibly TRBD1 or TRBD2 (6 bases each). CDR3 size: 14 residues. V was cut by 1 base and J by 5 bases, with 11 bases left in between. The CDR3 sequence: CASSLGGAGETQYF. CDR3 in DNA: TGTGCCAGCAGTTTAGGGGGGGCTGGTGAGACCCAGTACTTC.

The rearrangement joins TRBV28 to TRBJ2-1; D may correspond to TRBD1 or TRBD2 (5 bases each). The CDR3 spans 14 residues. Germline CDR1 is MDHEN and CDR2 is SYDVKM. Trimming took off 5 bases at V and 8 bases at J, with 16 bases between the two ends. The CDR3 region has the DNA TGTGCCAGCAGTACGTACGGGGCGCTCCATGAGCAGTTCTTC. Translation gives CASSTYGALHEQFF.

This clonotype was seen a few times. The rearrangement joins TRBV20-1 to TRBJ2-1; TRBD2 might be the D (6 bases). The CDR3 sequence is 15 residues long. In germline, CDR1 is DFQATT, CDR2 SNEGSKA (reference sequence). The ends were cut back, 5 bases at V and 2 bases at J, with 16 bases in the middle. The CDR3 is CSARHRGLPYNEQFF. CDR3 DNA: TGCAGTGCTCGCCACCGGGGACTCCCCTACAATGAGCAGTTCTTC.

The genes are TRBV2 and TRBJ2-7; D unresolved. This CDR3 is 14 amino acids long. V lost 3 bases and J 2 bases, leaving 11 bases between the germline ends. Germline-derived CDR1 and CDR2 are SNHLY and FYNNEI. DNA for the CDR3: TGTGCCAGCAGTGATTCCAGGTCTACCTACGAGCAGTACTTC. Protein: CASSDSRSTYEQYF.

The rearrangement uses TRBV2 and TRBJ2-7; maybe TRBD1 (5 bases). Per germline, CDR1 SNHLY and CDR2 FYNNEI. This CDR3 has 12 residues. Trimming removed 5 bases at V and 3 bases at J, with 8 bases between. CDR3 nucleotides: TGTGCCAGCAGTCTGGGGCTCTACGAGCAGTACTTC. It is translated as CASSLGLYEQYF.